This entry is about one T cell receptor (beta chain). Data came from immunoSEQ multiplex PCR; TCRdb stores just in-frame clones and leaves some out. Of approximately 200,000 clones in the sample, 70% to 85% were seen once. This sample was taken from a study of blood T cell repertoires in COVID-19. Study background: The study drew acute and convalescent COVID-19 samples from the United States, Italy and Spain.

Self-reported history from a screening survey and questionnaire set each donor's cohort. The junction had 14 bases not matched to a gene; V was cut back by 4 bases and J by 8 bases. Germline V gene lookup returns CDR1 MGHDK and CDR2 SYGVNS. This CDR3 region has 18 residues. The specimen was PBMCs or T cells enriched from blood (not recorded which). The sequence derives from a woman aged 30 to 39 who had recovered from COVID-19. The chain combines TRBV25-1 with TRBJ2-1, with TRBD2 identical over 13 bases. The CDR3 DNA reads as TGTGCCAGCAGTGGTCCCCCGGGACTAGCGGGGCCGGGGGATGAGCAGTTCTTC. It specifies CASSGPPGLAGPGDEQFF. Together with reference TRBV25-1 and TRBJ2-1, the CDR3 gives the full variable domain: EADIYQTPRYLVIGTGKKITLECSQTMGHDKMYWYQQDPGMELHLIHYSYGVNSTEKGDLSSESTVSRIRTEHFPLTLESARPSHTSQYLCASSGPPGLAGPGDEQFFGPGTRLTVL.